The 30 T cell receptor beta chains below come from one sample, sequenced in a study of circulating tumor DNA in untreated peripheral T-cell lymphoma. Sequenced by immunoSEQ multiplex PCR; TCRdb stores in-frame clones only, minus some. The sample records approximately 6,600 clones, 62% being singletons. What was sequenced was tumor tissue. These receptors all stem from a human donor with peripheral T-cell lymphoma.

The CDR3 loop reads CASSIGQRTDTQYF. CDR3 in DNA: TGTGCCAGTAGTATTGGGCAGAGGACAGATACGCAGTATTTT. The chain is built from TRBV19 and TRBJ2-3; D remains unclear. The germline CDR1 and CDR2 sequences are LNHDA and SQIVND (reference sequence). V gave up 3 bases and J gave up 3 bases, with 10 bases separating them. CDR3 length equals 14 residues.

The chain is built from TRBV9 and TRBJ2-5, with a weak D call TRBD2 (6 bases). CDR3 size: 14 residues. The V end lost 5 bases, the J end lost 4 bases, and 15 bases lay between the germline ends. CDR1 SGDLS and CDR2 YYNGEE come from the germline V gene. CDR3 sequence (DNA): TGTGCCAGCAGTGTTTTGGGAGGAGGAGAGACCCAGTACTTC. Its translation is CASSVLGGGETQYF.

The V and J genes are TRBV6-8 and TRBJ1-5; D may be TRBD1 (6 bases). This CDR3 has 14 amino acids. Germline assignment: CDR1 MNHGY and CDR2 SAAAGT. The germline V and J ends were trimmed by 7 bases and 0 bases, with 10 bases remaining between them. This CDR3 is CASTGQNSNQPQHF. The CDR3 DNA is TGTGCCAGCACTGGACAGAATAGCAATCAGCCCCAGCATTTT.

The chain joins TRBV6-8 to TRBJ2-7, with D perhaps being TRBD1 or TRBD2 (5 bases each). In germline, CDR1 is MNHGY, CDR2 SAAAGT. Between the trimmed V and J ends, which lost 5 bases and 3 bases, there was a span of 20 bases. The length of the CDR3 is 16 residues. The CDR3 DNA sequence: TGTGCCAGCAGTCGTGCCGCGATGAGAGGGGACTACGAGCAGTACTTC. Protein: CASSRAAMRGDYEQYF.

This clone was found once. This rearrangement joins TRBV29-1 to TRBJ2-7; possibly TRBD1 for D (7 bases). There are 13 residues in the CDR3. CDR1 is SQVTM, CDR2 ANQGSEA, per germline. Trimming removed 3 bases at V and 4 bases at J, with 13 bases between. CDR3: CSVDSRGEYEQYF. In DNA form, the CDR3 reads TGCAGCGTTGATAGCAGGGGGGAGTACGAGCAGTACTTC.

The chain employs TRBV6-8 and TRBJ1-5, with D unresolved. The CDR3 runs to 14 residues. Germline lookup yields CDR1 MNHGY and CDR2 SAAAGT. V shed 6 bases and J shed 6 bases, with 15 bases lying between them. The DNA for the CDR3 is TGTGCCAGCAGACCCCGGACGGGAGGTCAGCCCCAGCATTTT. This encodes CASRPRTGGQPQHF.

The chain combines TRBV16 with TRBJ1-1; 9 bases align to TRBD1. The CDR3 spans 15 residues. Germline CDR1 is KGHSY and CDR2 is FQNENV. J was trimmed by 4 bases and V by 4 bases; bases with no gene match: 7. CDR3 sequence (DNA): TGTGCCAGCAGCCCCCGGGGACAGGGAACCACTGAAGCTTTCTTT. Its translation is CASSPRGQGTTEAFF.

The rearrangement joins TRBV9 to TRBJ1-1; 7 nucleotides align to TRBD1. With V trimmed by 4 bases and J by 6 bases, 9 bases remained unmatched. The CDR3 runs 14 residues. CDR1 and CDR2 from the germline V gene are SGDLS and YYNGEE. DNA for the CDR3: TGTGCCAGCAGCCACCGGGACAGCCGCCCTGAAGCTTTCTTT. This codes for CASSHRDSRPEAFF.

V usage is TRBV6-8 and J usage is TRBJ1-1; no definite D call. The CDR3 loop spans 13 amino acids. The germline gives CDR1 MNHGY, CDR2 SAAAGT. Trimming took 6 bases from V and 4 from J, leaving 12 bases between them. The CDR3 reads CASRTDGGTEAFF. In nucleotides, the CDR3 is TGTGCCAGCAGGACGGACGGTGGCACTGAAGCTTTCTTT.

On this clone itself: Other nucleotide sequences in the sample specify the same CDR3. The chain links TRBV19 to TRBJ1-1; D possibly corresponds to TRBD1 (5 bases). This CDR3 region has 13 residues. The V gene's germline CDR1 is LNHDA and CDR2 SQIVND (reference sequence). Trimming cost V 3 bases and J 4 bases, with 9 bases left between them. The CDR3 reads CASSIGGGTEAFF. In nucleotides, the CDR3 is TGTGCCAGTAGTATTGGGGGGGGCACTGAAGCTTTCTTT.

V gene TRBV19 combines with J gene TRBJ2-7; 8 positions match TRBD1. The ends lost 3 bases at V and 4 bases at J; junction bases unmatched: 11. CDR1 LNHDA and CDR2 SQIVND come from the germline V gene (reference sequence). The CDR3 is 16 amino acids. Written as DNA, the CDR3 is TGTGCCAGTAGTATCGGCGAGACAGGGGCCTTTTACGAGCAGTACTTC. It encodes CASSIGETGAFYEQYF.

The rearrangement links TRBV18 to TRBJ1-2, with a possible D match to TRBD1 (6 bases). This CDR3 has 15 residues. Trimming left V 4 bases short and J 4 bases short, with 16 bases between. Germline loops: CDR1 KGHSH, CDR2 LQKENI. CDR3 in DNA: TGTGCCAGCTCACGGGACACCCCTCCATCCTATGGCTACACCTTC. It codes for CASSRDTPPSYGYTF. Looking up the rest from reference TRBV18 and TRBJ1-2 gives the full variable domain: NAGVMQNPRHLVRRRGQEARLRCSPMKGHSHVYWYRQLPEEGLKFMVYLQKENIIDESGMPKERFSAEFPKEGPSILRIQQVVRGDSAAYFCASSRDTPPSYGYTFGSGTRLTVV.

This chain links TRBV28 with TRBJ1-1; TRBD1 might be the D (6 bases). In germline, CDR1 is MDHEN, CDR2 SYDVKM. The V end lost 2 bases, the J end lost 5 bases, and 18 bases lay between the germline ends. The CDR3 sequence is 16 residues long. For the CDR3, the DNA is TGTGCCAGCAGTTTAAGAAGGGGGACACCTAATACTGAAGCTTTCTTT. Encoded protein: CASSLRRGTPNTEAFF.

The chain links TRBV18 to TRBJ2-5; the match to TRBD2 covers 10 bases. The CDR3 extends over 14 amino acids. J lost 2 bases, V lost 5 bases, and 2 bases had no gene match. Germline V gene lookup returns CDR1 KGHSH and CDR2 LQKENI. The DNA for the CDR3 is TGTGCCAGCTCAACTAGCGGGACGCAAGAGACCCAGTACTTC. Translated: CASSTSGTQETQYF. The variable domain in full, with the rest retrieved from reference TRBV18 and TRBJ2-5, is NAGVMQNPRHLVRRRGQEARLRCSPMKGHSHVYWYRQLPEEGLKFMVYLQKENIIDESGMPKERFSAEFPKEGPSILRIQQVVRGDSAAYFCASSTSGTQETQYFGPGTRLLVL.

The chain employs TRBV9 and TRBJ2-1; 8 positions agree with TRBD2. Germline CDR1 reads SGDLS; CDR2 reads YYNGEE. With 1 base clipped from V and 6 bases from J, the junction kept 9 bases outside the gene matches. The CDR3 spans 16 residues. CDR3 region: CASSVQKAGDSNEQFF. The DNA for the CDR3 is TGTGCCAGCAGCGTACAAAAAGCGGGAGACTCCAATGAGCAGTTCTTC.

The table lists this clone with a few counts. The V gene is TRBV10-2, the J gene TRBJ2-3, with 9 nucleotides matching TRBD2. CDR1 is WSHSY, CDR2 SAAADI, per germline. V gave up 10 bases and J gave up 2 bases; unmatched junction bases: 13. This CDR3 has 16 residues. CDR3 bases: TGCGCCAAAGCATGTCTAGCGGGGTATAACACAGATACGCAGTATTTT. It encodes CAKACLAGYNTDTQYF.

In its sample, this clone was seen a few times. J is TRBJ1-4 and V is TRBV19; D is possibly TRBD1 (6 bases). This CDR3 is built from 11 residues. Germline loops: CDR1 LNHDA, CDR2 SQIVND (reference sequence). V dropped 8 bases and J dropped 8 bases, with 9 bases sitting between them. The CDR3 reads CASYRDEKLFF. In nucleotides, the CDR3 is TGTGCCAGTTACAGGGACGAAAAACTGTTTTTT. Full variable domain (rest looked up from reference TRBV19 and TRBJ1-4): DGGITQSPKYLFRKEGQNVTLSCEQNLNHDAMYWYRQDPGQGLRLIYYSQIVNDFQKGDIAEGYSVSREKKESFPLTVTSAQKNPTAFYLCASYRDEKLFFGSGTQLSVL.

This rearrangement joins TRBV14 to TRBJ2-5; D assignment may be TRBD1 or TRBD2 (6 bases each). This CDR3 region has 14 residues. V dropped 4 bases and J dropped 7 bases, with 16 bases sitting between them. Germline V gene sequence: CDR1 SGHDN, CDR2 FVKESK. CDR3 bases: TGTGCCAGCAGCCCCCCGGGGGCGCAGGGGACCCAGTACTTC. As protein: CASSPPGAQGTQYF. Supplemented by reference TRBV14 and TRBJ2-5, the full variable domain reads EAGVTQFPSHSVIEKGQTVTLRCDPISGHDNLYWYRRVMGKEIKFLLHFVKESKQDESGMPNNRFLAERTGGTYSTLKVQPAELEDSGVYFCASSPPGAQGTQYFGPGTRLLVL.

J is TRBJ2-2 and V is TRBV28, with TRBD1 as a possible D gene (6 bases). There are 14 residues in the CDR3. CDR1 is MDHEN, CDR2 SYDVKM, per germline. V shed 7 bases and J shed 3 bases, with 12 bases lying between them. In DNA, the CDR3 is TGTGCCAGCACCCTTGGGGGCGACACCGGGGAGCTGTTTTTT. Amino acids: CASTLGGDTGELFF.

The V and J genes are TRBV6-8 and TRBJ2-4, with D perhaps TRBD1 or TRBD2 (6 bases each). Germline CDR1 and CDR2: MNHGY and SAAAGT. V dropped 5 bases and J dropped 0 bases, with 14 bases sitting between them. There are 16 residues in the CDR3. CDR3 bases: TGTGCCAGCAGTGCCCAGGGGACTCTAGCCAAAAACATTCAGTACTTC. It codes for CASSAQGTLAKNIQYF.

The V and J genes are TRBV10-3 and TRBJ2-2; TRBD1 agrees at 7 bases. J was trimmed by 4 bases and V by 2 bases; bases with no gene match: 7. The CDR3 is 16 residues long. The germline CDR1 and CDR2 sequences are ENHRY and SYGVKD. The CDR3 sequence: CAISEVTGVRTGELFF. CDR3 nucleotides: TGTGCCATCAGTGAGGTTACAGGGGTGCGCACCGGGGAGCTGTTTTTT.

The chain uses TRBV6-8 and TRBJ2-3, with 7 positions matching TRBD2. In germline, CDR1 is MNHGY, CDR2 SAAAGT. V shed 9 bases, J shed 2 bases, and the junction held 11 bases outside the gene matches. The CDR3 extends over 15 amino acids. The CDR3 coding sequence is TGTGCCAGTCGCAACAGCGGGACTTTCACAGATACGCAGTATTTT. Its translation is CASRNSGTFTDTQYF.

Details on this clone: One junction end does not reproduce the germline sequence, and a read error may be involved. V gene TRBV7-6 combines with J gene TRBJ1-5, with 8 bases identical to TRBD1. Per germline, CDR1 SGHVS and CDR2 FNYEAQ. The CDR3 is 14 residues long. CDR3 region: CASSTTGDNQPQHF. DNA for the CDR3: TGTGCTAGCAGCACGACAGGGGACAATCAGCCCCAGCATTTT.

The rearrangement uses TRBV6-8 and TRBJ2-7; possible D gene TRBD2, 6 bases. V was trimmed by 4 bases and J by 2 bases, leaving 12 bases between them. The CDR3 has 14 amino acids. Germline loops: CDR1 MNHGY, CDR2 SAAAGT. The CDR3 bases are TGTGCCAGCAGTTTCGGGGGTCCCCCCTACGAGCAGTACTTC. Its translation: CASSFGGPPYEQYF.

This clone was found once. V usage is TRBV14 and J usage is TRBJ1-2; 8 bases fit TRBD1. V dropped 1 base and J dropped 5; count of bases not matched to a gene: 3. The CDR3 has 14 amino acids. Per the germline V gene, CDR1 is SGHDN and CDR2 is FVKESK. The DNA for the CDR3 is TGTGCCAGCAGCCAAGTCGACAGGGGATATGGCTACACCTTC. Encoded protein: CASSQVDRGYGYTF.

The V and J genes are TRBV6-8 and TRBJ2-7; TRBD1 or TRBD2 may be the D gene (5 bases each). From germline, CDR1 is MNHGY and CDR2 SAAAGT. This CDR3 is built from 12 residues. Trimming left V 8 bases short and J 3 bases short, with 11 bases between. CDR3 region: CASGWGYYEQYF. The CDR3 DNA sequence: TGTGCCAGCGGATGGGGGTACTACGAGCAGTACTTC.

This rearrangement joins TRBV19 to TRBJ1-5; weak D call: TRBD1 (5 bases). The V end was cut by 4 bases, the J end by 2 bases, with 15 bases between. The germline V gene encodes CDR1 LNHDA and CDR2 SQIVND (reference sequence). This CDR3 spans 16 amino acids. CDR3 nucleotide sequence: TGTGCCAGTAGTACCGGGCAGGGTAGGGGCAATCAGCCCCAGCATTTT. Translating gives CASSTGQGRGNQPQHF.

This clone was recorded a few times. This chain connects TRBV29-1 to TRBJ2-3; D is possibly TRBD1 (6 bases). The CDR3 covers 15 residues. From germline, CDR1 is SQVTM and CDR2 ANQGSEA. Deletions cut 5 bases from V and 2 bases from J, with 17 bases between. Here the CDR3 DNA reads TGCAGCGTTTTAGGGACACCCAGAAACACAGATACGCAGTATTTT. Protein product: CSVLGTPRNTDTQYF.

This clone was counted a single time. The chain is built from TRBV18 and TRBJ1-1, with 9 bases that match TRBD1. V shed 6 bases, J shed 6 bases, and the junction held 5 bases outside the gene matches. Germline V gives CDR1 KGHSH, CDR2 LQKENI. This CDR3 contains 13 residues. The CDR3, as DNA: TGTGCCAGCTCGGCGAGACAGGGGGCTGAAGCTTTCTTT. As protein: CASSARQGAEAFF.

This clone turned up a few times. This chain connects TRBV11-3 to TRBJ1-1, with a tentative D call TRBD1 (6 bases). The germline V gene encodes CDR1 SGHNT and CDR2 YENEEA. The CDR3 is made up of 17 amino acids. Between the trimmed V and J ends, which lost 5 bases and 5 bases, there was a span of 24 bases. CDR3 bases: TGTGCCAGCAGCCTCAGCACAACCGGGACATTGGGTACTGAAGCTTTCTTT. It specifies CASSLSTTGTLGTEAFF.